The 9 T cell receptor beta chains in this list originate from one sample, sequenced in a study of CD8+CD57+ T cells in acquired aplastic anemia. Patients included in sequencing had previously demonstrated CD8+CD57+ cell expansion by flow cytometry. CDR3 and TCR beta VDJ profiling relied on genomic DNA as the template. TCRdb reanalysed the reads using MiXCR and keeps one entry per CDR3 protein. The profile shows hundreds of thousands of distinct CDR3 sequences, about a third of them singletons. What was sequenced was sorted CD4+, CD8+, or CD8+CD57+ T cells (not recorded which) from PBMCs. These receptors originate from a human donor with aplastic anemia.

J is TRBJ1-6 and V is TRBV10-2; TRBD1 aligns across 8 bases. Germline CDR1 and CDR2: WSHSY and SAAADI. Trimming removed 7 bases from V and 7 bases from J; junction bases left unmatched: 3. This CDR3 is built from 13 residues. The CDR3 is CASTGQENSPLHF. As DNA, the CDR3 is TGCGCCAGCACGGGACAGGAAAATTCACCCCTCCACTTT.

This chain uses TRBV10-3 with TRBJ2-7, with D perhaps matching TRBD2 (6 bases). Germline V gives CDR1 ENHRY, CDR2 SYGVKD. V gave up 10 bases and J gave up 3 bases, with 13 bases separating them. The CDR3 runs 12 residues. Here the CDR3 reads CATNPGVYEQYF. As DNA, the CDR3 is TGTGCCACTAATCCGGGGGTCTACGAGCAGTACTTC.

This clonotype was found many times. J is TRBJ1-6 and V is TRBV19; D is uncertain. The CDR3 consists of 12 residues. The germline V gene encodes CDR1 LNHDA and CDR2 SQIVND (reference sequence). Trimming stripped 3 bases from V and 9 bases from J, with 6 bases between. The CDR3 sequence: CASSMVLSPLHF. The CDR3 bases are TGTGCCAGTAGTATGGTACTTTCACCCCTCCACTTT.

This clonotype occurred a few times. V gene TRBV24-1 combines with J gene TRBJ1-5; no clear D gene. Trimming left V 5 bases short and J 0 bases short, with 13 bases between. The germline gives CDR1 KGHDR, CDR2 SFDVKD. CDR3 size: 16 residues. The CDR3 loop reads CATSASTGYSNQPQHF. The CDR3 bases are TGTGCCACCAGTGCTAGTACGGGGTATAGCAATCAGCCCCAGCATTTT.

This rearrangement joins TRBV29-1 to TRBJ2-5; D assignment may be TRBD1 or TRBD2 (5 bases each). The germline CDR1 and CDR2 sequences are SQVTM and ANQGSEA. V lost 4 bases and J 9 bases, leaving 18 bases between the germline ends. The CDR3 sequence is 13 residues long. The CDR3 region is CSVGDLSNQPQYF. In nucleotides, the CDR3 is TGCAGCGTTGGGGACCTTAGCAATCAGCCCCAGTACTTC.

The chain joins TRBV30 to TRBJ2-5, with TRBD1 matching over 10 bases. Germline-derived CDR1 and CDR2 are GTSNPN and SVGIG (reference sequence). This CDR3 comprises 13 residues. V lost 5 bases, J lost 7 bases, and 7 bases stayed unmatched. The CDR3 sequence is CAWETGGGGTQYF. The CDR3 DNA is TGTGCCTGGGAGACAGGGGGCGGCGGGACCCAGTACTTC.

This clonotype showed up just a few times. The chain couples TRBV20-1 to TRBJ1-1, with 8 bases identical to TRBD1. Germline V lookup: CDR1 DFQATT, CDR2 SNEGSKA (reference sequence). The CDR3 runs to 13 residues. For the CDR3, the DNA is TGCAGCGGCGACGGACAGGGGAACACTGAAGCTTTCTTT. Translation: CSGDGQGNTEAFF.

This clonotype has only one observation. This sequence joins TRBV11-1 and TRBJ2-1; the match to TRBD2 covers 8 bases. The CDR3 extends over 17 amino acids. V gave up 1 base and J gave up 8 bases; unmatched junction bases: 13. Looked up from germline, CDR1 is SGHAT and CDR2 is FQDESV (reference sequence). CDR3 sequence: CASSLGSLAGASDEQFF. CDR3 nucleotide sequence: TGTGCCAGCAGCTTAGGAAGCCTAGCGGGTGCTTCGGATGAGCAGTTCTTC.

To note about this clonotype: A read error is likely, as this CDR3 ends without the conserved phenylalanine or tryptophan. The chain joins TRBV19 to TRBJ1-6, with D maybe TRBD1 (5 bases). Germline assignment: CDR1 LNHDA and CDR2 SQIVND (reference sequence). V was shortened by 11 bases and J by 4 bases, with 15 bases between the two germline ends. This CDR3 is 14 amino acids long. CDR3 sequence: CAWDLDRYNSPLHL. Here the CDR3 DNA reads TGTGCCTGGGACTTGGACCGTTATAATTCACCCCTCCACCTT.